Following are 9 T cell receptor beta chains from one sample sequenced in a study of T-cell reconstitution after alpha-beta-depleted transplantation in children. The TCRbeta library was prepared with unique molecular identifiers. TCRdb used MiXCR to reprocess the PCR reads, holding one entry per CDR3 protein. Found here are some 550,000 distinct CDR3 sequences, about 16% of them singletons; the top ten hold over 3%. Source: PBMCs from the stem cell graft donor, taken from the stem cell graft. These receptors all come from a human donor who donated a stem cell graft to a child with acute lymphoblastic leukemia.

As for this clonotype: The germline gene is not matched at one end of the junction; a read error may be the cause. The rearrangement joins TRBV6-1 to TRBJ2-3; D uncertain. The germline CDR1 and CDR2 sequences are MNHNS and SASEGT. The CDR3 runs to 14 residues. CDR3 bases: TGTGCCAGCAGTCAAGCGTCGAGAGCAGATACGCAGTATTTT. Its translation is CASSQASRADTQYF.

V is TRBV6-1 and J is TRBJ2-7, with D possibly TRBD1 on 6 matching bases. Germline values: CDR1 MNHNS, CDR2 SASEGT. V was pared by 6 bases and J by 2 bases, with 14 bases between. The CDR3 runs to 14 residues. CDR3 region: CASRARDTAYEQYF. The CDR3 DNA reads as TGTGCCAGCAGAGCCCGGGACACCGCCTACGAGCAGTACTTC.

This sequence joins TRBV20-1 and TRBJ2-7, with 9 bases identical to TRBD2. With V trimmed by 7 bases and J by 7 bases, 14 bases remained unmatched. Per the germline V gene, CDR1 is DFQATT and CDR2 is SNEGSKA (reference sequence). The CDR3 runs to 14 residues. The CDR3 DNA sequence: TGCAGTGTCCACCCGCTAGCGGGATCCCCTGAGCAGTACTTC. As protein: CSVHPLAGSPEQYF.

The chain couples TRBV5-1 to TRBJ1-2; D not resolved. V was cut by 4 bases and J by 4 bases, with 11 bases left in between. Germline V gene data show CDR1 as SGHRS and CDR2 as YFSETQ. The CDR3 loop spans 13 amino acids. CDR3 loop: CASSRGGAYGYTF. The CDR3 region has the DNA TGCGCCAGCAGCCGAGGAGGAGCCTATGGCTACACCTTC.

This clonotype was seen more than once but under ten times. The V and J genes are TRBV12-3 or TRBV12-4 and TRBJ2-7, with 15 bases matching TRBD2. The CDR3 runs to 18 residues. V lost 1 base and J lost 3; bases outside the gene matches: 7. The CDR3 spells CASSLEGLAGGSRYEQYF. Written as DNA, the CDR3 is TGTGCCAGCAGTTTAGAGGGACTAGCGGGAGGTTCCCGCTACGAGCAGTACTTC.

The rearrangement uses TRBV6-5 and TRBJ2-7; 7 bases fit TRBD2. This CDR3 comprises 12 residues. The V gene's germline CDR1 is MNHEY and CDR2 SVGAGI. The junction had 8 bases not matched to a gene; V was cut back by 11 bases and J by 4 bases. The CDR3 region has the DNA TGTGCCGTAGAGGGGAGGGGATACGAGCAGTACTTC. Translation: CAVEGRGYEQYF.

The CDR3 spells CASSLSGEALSTDTQYF. CDR3 coding DNA: TGTGCCAGCAGTTTATCGGGCGAGGCCCTAAGCACAGATACGCAGTATTTT. J is TRBJ2-3 and V is TRBV27, with D hard to call. Trimming took 0 bases from V and 0 from J, leaving 13 bases between them. Germline V CDR1 and CDR2: MNHEY, SMNVEV (reference sequence). The CDR3 contains 17 residues.

This clonotype appeared a few times. The chain couples TRBV20-1 to TRBJ2-7; the match to TRBD2 covers 8 bases. This CDR3 region has 14 residues. Trimming at V came to 5 bases and at J to 0 bases, leaving 6 bases not matched to a gene. The V gene's germline CDR1 is DFQATT and CDR2 SNEGSKA (reference sequence). The CDR3 nucleotides read TGCAGTGCTGGGAAGCGGGGGTTCTCCTACGAGCAGTACTTC. Translating gives CSAGKRGFSYEQYF.

This clonotype was found a few times. The junction and the germline gene differ at one end; a read error may be behind it. This chain links TRBV6-5 with TRBJ2-1; D perhaps matches TRBD1 (6 bases). CDR1 and CDR2 from the germline V gene are MNHEY and SVGAGI. This CDR3 is 10 amino acids long. The CDR3, as DNA: TGTGCCAGCCGGGACAACCTAGTAATCTTC. This gives the protein CASRDNLVIF.